This T cell receptor (beta chain) was sequenced in a study of T cells after yellow fever vaccination. The wider study: Those fractions that held only low numbers of cells were prepared using the SMART-Seq v4 Ultra Low Input RNA kit. Points from the study as a whole: Abundant clonotypes (contaminants from the bulk population) could be present in FACS-sorted repertoires. Clones that expanded after primary vaccination mostly reappeared after the booster (over 95% CD4, 75% to 90% CD8).

In regard to this clonotype: Antigen: not known.

The CDR3 is 14 amino acids. Germline values: CDR1 LGHNA, CDR2 YSLEER. Trimming left V 1 base short and J 2 bases short, with 7 bases between. The TCR cDNA carried a universal primer site and UMIs from 5'RACE template switching. Each CDR3 protein is one row after TCRdb ran MiXCR on the 5' RACE reads. The sample has roughly 330,000 distinct CDR3 sequences, under 5% seen once; the top ten hold roughly 24%. The chain uses TRBV4-3 and TRBJ2-3; tentatively, D is TRBD2 (6 bases). This receptor was obtained from a young man who received the YFV17D yellow fever vaccine. Sequencing was performed on PBMCs, taken 5 days after the yellow fever booster vaccination. CDR3 DNA sequence: TGCGCCAGCAGCCAAGGACTAGACACAGATACGCAGTATTTT. It specifies CASSQGLDTDTQYF.